One and the same sample provided the 25 T cell receptor beta chains below, sequenced in a study of STAT3 mutations in large granular lymphocyte leukemia. Findings and caveats of the study: Every T-LGLL patient had at least one immunodominant TCRbeta clonotype.

Antigens of these TCRs are unknown. Sequencing was performed with immunoSEQ multiplex PCR; in TCRdb, only in-frame clones are kept and a portion is missing. The profile covers thousands of clones, with approximately 50% appearing a single time and 50% to 65% taken by the ten largest. Material for sequencing was peripheral blood mononuclear cells. The receptors derive from a woman aged 70-85 years with T-cell large granular lymphocyte leukemia. Some clones in this sample may be carry-over from other donors' samples.

V is TRBV6-5 and J is TRBJ1-5; 8 bases are a match to TRBD1. The CDR3 consists of 14 residues. The V segment lost 5 bases and the J segment 5 bases; nucleotides outside the gene matches: 5. Looked up from germline, CDR1 is MNHEY and CDR2 is SVGAGI. The CDR3 region is CASSKAGGDQPQHF. CDR3 nucleotide sequence: TGTGCCAGCAGTAAGGCAGGGGGCGATCAGCCCCAGCATTTT.

The gene calls are TRBV5-4 and TRBJ1-1; D is uncertain. Per the germline V gene, CDR1 is SGHNT and CDR2 is YYREEE (reference sequence). This CDR3 contains 13 residues. V was clipped by 4 bases and J by 1 base, with 8 bases between them. DNA for the CDR3: TGTGCCAGCAGCGCCAGACGGAACACTGAAGCTTTCTTT. This sequence encodes CASSARRNTEAFF.

The chain combines TRBV30 with TRBJ1-2; 7 bases are shared with TRBD1. The CDR3 is 14 residues long. V lost 5 bases to trimming and J lost 8 bases; unmatched junction nucleotides: 14. Germline assignment: CDR1 GTSNPN and CDR2 SVGIG (reference sequence). CDR3 amino acids: CAWALVLGQWGYTF. CDR3 in DNA: TGTGCCTGGGCTTTAGTCTTGGGACAGTGGGGCTACACCTTC.

This clone was seen only a few times. The V call is TRBV5-1, the J call TRBJ2-7; 9 positions agree with TRBD2. V was clipped by 4 bases and J by 3 bases; unmatched bases: 11. Germline V gene lookup returns CDR1 SGHRS and CDR2 YFSETQ. This CDR3 has 16 amino acids. Here the CDR3 DNA reads TGCGCCAGCAGCCAATCGACCGGGACTAGCATCTACGAGCAGTACTTC. It encodes CASSQSTGTSIYEQYF.

The chain links TRBV5-1 to TRBJ2-3; 9 bases map to TRBD1. CDR1 and CDR2 from the germline V gene are SGHRS and YFSETQ. J lost 3 bases, V lost 7 bases, and 9 bases had no gene match. The CDR3 consists of 15 residues. Here the CDR3 reads CASARRDRETDTQYF. For the CDR3, the DNA is TGCGCCAGCGCTCGCCGGGACAGGGAGACAGATACGCAGTATTTT. Supplemented by reference TRBV5-1 and TRBJ2-3, the full variable domain reads KAGVTQTPRYLIKTRGQQVTLSCSPISGHRSVSWYQQTPGQGLQFLFEYFSETQRNKGNFPGRFSGRQFSNSRSEMNVSTLELGDSALYLCASARRDRETDTQYFGPGTRLTVL.

This clone showed up just a few times. The genes are TRBV7-9 and TRBJ1-5; 8 bases map to TRBD1. Germline lookup yields CDR1 SEHNR and CDR2 FQNEAQ (reference sequence). V dropped 3 bases and J dropped 0; count of bases not matched to a gene: 4. This CDR3 has 16 residues. This CDR3 is CASSFAQGGSNQPQHF. The CDR3, as DNA: TGTGCCAGCAGCTTCGCACAGGGGGGTAGCAATCAGCCCCAGCATTTT.

This sequence joins TRBV18 and TRBJ1-4; D unresolved. This CDR3 is built from 13 residues. Trimming left V 4 bases short and J 4 bases short, with 7 bases between. CDR1 and CDR2 (germline): KGHSH, LQKENI. The CDR3 DNA is TGTGCCAGCTCACGATCCAGTAATGAAAAACTGTTTTTT. Translating it yields CASSRSSNEKLFF.

In this sample, this clone turned up a few times. The rearrangement uses TRBV18 and TRBJ2-1; D is unresolved. The CDR3 has 13 residues. V lost 3 bases and J lost 7, with 10 bases in between. Germline CDR1 is KGHSH and CDR2 is LQKENI. As DNA, the CDR3 is TGTGCCAGCTCACCTTTAGGTGGGAATGAGCAGTTCTTC. This encodes CASSPLGGNEQFF.

This chain uses TRBV5-1 with TRBJ2-5, with TRBD1 as a possible D gene (6 bases). The CDR3 totals 15 residues. Trimming left V 2 bases short and J 4 bases short, with 15 bases between. Germline V gene sequence: CDR1 SGHRS, CDR2 YFSETQ. Written as DNA, the CDR3 is TGCGCCAGCAGCTTCAATCTACAGGGACCAGAGACCCAGTACTTC. Encoded protein: CASSFNLQGPETQYF.

The V gene is TRBV29-1, the J gene TRBJ2-7; 11 bases are shared with TRBD1. The CDR3 is made up of 14 amino acids. Germline CDR1 SQVTM, CDR2 ANQGSEA. J gave up 3 bases and V 1 base, and 2 bases lay outside the gene matches. CDR3 bases: TGCAGCGTTGAAGCCGGGACAGGGGGCTACGAGCAGTACTTC. Amino acid sequence: CSVEAGTGGYEQYF.

The rearrangement joins TRBV29-1 to TRBJ2-7; TRBD1 aligns across 10 bases. V lost 6 bases, J lost 4 bases, and 3 bases stayed unmatched. The CDR3 is made up of 12 amino acids. Germline V gives CDR1 SQVTM, CDR2 ANQGSEA. DNA for the CDR3: TGCAGCGTCAGGGACAGGGGATACGAGCAGTACTTC. Its protein is CSVRDRGYEQYF.

This clone showed up just a few times. The chain recombines TRBV5-4 with TRBJ2-7; D is unresolved. Trimming took off 4 bases at V and 3 bases at J, with 14 bases between the two ends. Germline-derived CDR1 and CDR2 are SGHNT and YYREEE (reference sequence). The CDR3 contains 14 residues. The CDR3 DNA reads TGTGCCAGCAGCCCTTGGGGAATCATCTACGAGCAGTACTTC. Its translation: CASSPWGIIYEQYF.

This clone was detected only a few times. V is TRBV9 and J is TRBJ1-2; unclear D gene. V lost 0 bases, J lost 4 bases, and 13 bases lay in between. This CDR3 has 15 residues. Germline loops: CDR1 SGDLS, CDR2 YYNGEE. Written as DNA, the CDR3 is TGTGCCAGCAGCGTAGGAGAGGGTACCCTCTATGGCTACACCTTC. It translates to CASSVGEGTLYGYTF. Based on the CDR3 plus reference TRBV9 and TRBJ1-2, the full variable domain is DSGVTQTPKHLITATGQRVTLRCSPRSGDLSVYWYQQSLDQGLQFLIQYYNGEERAKGNILERFSAQQFPDLHSELNLSSLELGDSALYFCASSVGEGTLYGYTFGSGTRLTVV.

The sample holds a few counts of this clone. V gene TRBV30 combines with J gene TRBJ1-2, with 7 bases lining up with TRBD1. The V segment lost 7 bases and the J segment 5 bases; nucleotides outside the gene matches: 13. Germline assignment: CDR1 GTSNPN and CDR2 SVGIG (reference sequence). The CDR3 consists of 14 residues. Written as DNA, the CDR3 is TGTGCCTTCGAGCCGGGACAGCCTCCTTATGGCTACACCTTC. Translated: CAFEPGQPPYGYTF.

This clone was seen only a few times. The chain combines TRBV30 with TRBJ2-7, with D possibly TRBD2 on 5 matching bases. The CDR3 has 12 amino acids. Trimming removed 5 bases from V and 4 bases from J, with 12 bases in between. Germline CDR1 GTSNPN, CDR2 SVGIG (reference sequence). The CDR3 bases are TGTGCCTGGCAGGCTAGCTCGTACGAGCAGTACTTC. Residues: CAWQASSYEQYF.

The J gene is TRBJ1-2, the V gene TRBV30; TRBD1 agrees at 7 bases. The CDR3 runs to 15 residues. J lost 3 bases, V lost 2 bases, and 9 bases had no gene match. Germline CDR1 is GTSNPN and CDR2 is SVGIG (reference sequence). Here the CDR3 reads CAWSPGTVEHYGYTF. The CDR3 region has the DNA TGTGCCTGGAGTCCCGGGACAGTTGAACACTATGGCTACACCTTC.

This clone has just a few counts. V and J are TRBV9 and TRBJ2-3; D perhaps matches TRBD2 (6 bases). The CDR3 has 16 residues. Trimming cost V 0 bases and J 4 bases, with 15 bases left between them. Germline V gene data show CDR1 as SGDLS and CDR2 as YYNGEE. The CDR3 loop is CASSVGGGKPPDTQYF. The CDR3 region has the DNA TGTGCCAGCAGCGTAGGAGGAGGGAAGCCCCCAGATACGCAGTATTTT.

The sample holds a few counts of this clone. CDR3 coding DNA: TGCGCCAGCAGCTTGAAGGAGGCCTACAATGAGCAGTTCTTC. Protein: CASSLKEAYNEQFF. The chain carries TRBV5-1 and TRBJ2-1; possibly TRBD2 for D (5 bases). This CDR3 has 14 residues. The V end was cut by 1 base, the J end by 2 bases, with 7 bases between. Germline values: CDR1 SGHRS, CDR2 YFSETQ.

CDR3 sequence: CASSPPRGNTEAFF. Written as DNA, the CDR3 is TGTGCCAGCTCACCCCCAAGGGGCAACACTGAAGCTTTCTTT. V is TRBV18 and J is TRBJ1-1; perhaps TRBD1 as D (5 bases). This CDR3 is built from 14 residues. V was trimmed by 3 bases and J by 2 bases, leaving 10 bases between them. The germline gives CDR1 KGHSH, CDR2 LQKENI. Variable domain in full (rest from reference TRBV18 and TRBJ1-1): NAGVMQNPRHLVRRRGQEARLRCSPMKGHSHVYWYRQLPEEGLKFMVYLQKENIIDESGMPKERFSAEFPKEGPSILRIQQVVRGDSAAYFCASSPPRGNTEAFFGQGTRLTVV.

V gene TRBV7-9 combines with J gene TRBJ1-4; 9 bases map to TRBD1. V lost 3 bases, J lost 8 bases, and 4 bases stayed unmatched. The CDR3 extends over 14 amino acids. Germline V CDR1 and CDR2: SEHNR, FQNEAQ (reference sequence). In DNA, the CDR3 is TGTGCCAGCAGCTTTGGGACAGGGACCGAAAAACTGTTTTTT. Amino acid sequence: CASSFGTGTEKLFF.

The chain couples TRBV5-1 to TRBJ1-1; no reliable D call. Germline values: CDR1 SGHRS, CDR2 YFSETQ. V shed 4 bases and J shed 5 bases, with 18 bases lying between them. The CDR3 sequence is 15 residues long. The CDR3 region has the DNA TGCGCCAGCAGCCCTGGAGTAGGGTTGCTGACTGAAGCTTTCTTT. Its translation is CASSPGVGLLTEAFF. Variable domain in full (rest from reference TRBV5-1 and TRBJ1-1): KAGVTQTPRYLIKTRGQQVTLSCSPISGHRSVSWYQQTPGQGLQFLFEYFSETQRNKGNFPGRFSGRQFSNSRSEMNVSTLELGDSALYLCASSPGVGLLTEAFFGQGTRLTVV.

The CDR3 DNA reads as TGTGCCAGTAGTATCAGGGGGCGATCCAACACAGATACGCAGTATTTT. Residues: CASSIRGRSNTDTQYF. The chain carries TRBV19 and TRBJ2-3, with 8 bases lining up with TRBD1. Unmatched junction bases numbered 7, after V lost 3 bases and J lost 2 bases. Per the germline V gene, CDR1 is LNHDA and CDR2 is SQIVND (reference sequence). The CDR3 contains 16 residues.

This chain joins TRBV30 and TRBJ2-3; 7 bases match TRBD2. This CDR3 has 13 residues. V dropped 4 bases and J dropped 0; count of bases not matched to a gene: 1. CDR1 GTSNPN and CDR2 SVGIG come from the germline V gene (reference sequence). DNA of the CDR3: TGTGCCTGGAATAGCGGGAGCACAGATACGCAGTATTTT. This encodes CAWNSGSTDTQYF.

The chain employs TRBV6-1 and TRBJ2-2; weak D call: TRBD1 (6 bases). Deletions cut 10 bases from V and 6 bases from J, with 15 bases between. Per germline, CDR1 MNHNS and CDR2 SASEGT. The CDR3 length is 13 residues. The CDR3 nucleotides read TGTGCCATCCGGGACAAGGGCGCCGGGGAGCTGTTTTTT. Its protein is CAIRDKGAGELFF.

The rearrangement joins TRBV5-1 to TRBJ1-4; D remains unclear. Deletions cut 2 bases from V and 3 bases from J, with 8 bases between. CDR3 length: 14 amino acids. Germline CDR1 reads SGHRS; CDR2 reads YFSETQ. CDR3 in amino acids: CASSLKGSNEKLFF. The CDR3 DNA reads TGCGCCAGCAGCTTAAAAGGGTCTAATGAAAAACTGTTTTTT.